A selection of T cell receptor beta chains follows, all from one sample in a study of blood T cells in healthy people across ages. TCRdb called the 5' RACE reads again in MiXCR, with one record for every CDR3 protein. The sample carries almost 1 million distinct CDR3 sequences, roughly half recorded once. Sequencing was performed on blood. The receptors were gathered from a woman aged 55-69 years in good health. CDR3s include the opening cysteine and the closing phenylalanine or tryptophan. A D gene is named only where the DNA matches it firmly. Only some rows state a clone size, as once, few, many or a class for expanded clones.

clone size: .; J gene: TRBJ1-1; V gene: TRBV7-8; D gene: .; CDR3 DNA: TGTGCCAGCAGTAGCCAGGGTATCGGCACTGAAGCTTTCTTT; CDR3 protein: CASSSQGIGTEAFF
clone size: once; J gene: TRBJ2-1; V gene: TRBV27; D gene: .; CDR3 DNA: TGTGCCAGCAGTCCTAGCGTACGAGGATACAATGAGCAGTTCTTC; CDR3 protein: CASSPSVRGYNEQFF
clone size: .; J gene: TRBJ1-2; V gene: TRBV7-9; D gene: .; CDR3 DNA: TGTGCCAGCAGCTTAGTTGGCACCTCCTATGGCTACACCTTC; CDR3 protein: CASSLVGTSYGYTF
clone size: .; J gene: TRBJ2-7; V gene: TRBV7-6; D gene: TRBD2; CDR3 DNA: TGTGCCAGCAGCTTAGCCACCGGGACTAGCCGCGAGCAGTACTTC; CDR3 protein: CASSLATGTSREQYF
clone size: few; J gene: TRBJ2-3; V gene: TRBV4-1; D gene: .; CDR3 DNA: TGCGCCAGCAGCTATATTACTAGAGTAACAGATACGCAGTATTTT; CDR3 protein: CASSYITRVTDTQYF
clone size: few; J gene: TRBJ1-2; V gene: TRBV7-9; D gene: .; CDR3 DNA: TGTGCCAGCAGCTTAGAGAACGGTGGCTACACCTTC; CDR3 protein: CASSLENGGYTF
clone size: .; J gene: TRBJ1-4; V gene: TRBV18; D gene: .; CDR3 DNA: TGTGCCAGCGGGAGAGGAACAACTAATGAAAAACTGTTTTTT; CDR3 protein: CASGRGTTNEKLFF
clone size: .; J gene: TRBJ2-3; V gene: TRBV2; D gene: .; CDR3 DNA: TGTGCCAGCACTTGGGGGAACGGGGGATTCACAGATACGCAGTATTTT; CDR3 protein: CASTWGNGGFTDTQYF
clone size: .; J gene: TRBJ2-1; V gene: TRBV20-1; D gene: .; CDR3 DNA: TGCAGTGCTAGAGCCGGAACCCCAGGGGAGTTAGGAGCGCAGTTCTTC; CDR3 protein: CSARAGTPGELGAQFF
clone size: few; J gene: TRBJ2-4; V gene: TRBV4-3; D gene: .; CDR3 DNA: TGCGCCAGCAGCCAGCAGGGGCAGAAAAACATTCAGTACTTC; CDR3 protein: CASSQQGQKNIQYF
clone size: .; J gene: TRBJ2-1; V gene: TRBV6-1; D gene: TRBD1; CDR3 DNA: TGTACCAGCAGTGGACCGTCAGGGGGCCTTGAGCAGTTCTTC; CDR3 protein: CTSSGPSGGLEQFF
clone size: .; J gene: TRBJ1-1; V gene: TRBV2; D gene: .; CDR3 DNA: TGTGCCAGCAGGAAGGACTTTTCGAACACTGAAGCTTTCTTT; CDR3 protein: CASRKDFSNTEAFF
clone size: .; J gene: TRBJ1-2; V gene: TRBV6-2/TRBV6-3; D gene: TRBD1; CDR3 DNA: TGTGCCAGCAGTTACGGGACAGGGTTTAATGGCTACACCTTC; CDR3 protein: CASSYGTGFNGYTF
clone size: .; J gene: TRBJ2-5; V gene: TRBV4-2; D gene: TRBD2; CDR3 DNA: TGTGCCAGCAGCCAGCCAGCGGGAGAGGCCCTAGGAGAGACCCAGTACTTC; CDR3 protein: CASSQPAGEALGETQYF
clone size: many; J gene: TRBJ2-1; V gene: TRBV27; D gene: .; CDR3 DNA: TGTGCCAGCAGTATCACCCCCGAGAGGGAAGACTACAATGAGCAGTTCTTC; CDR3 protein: CASSITPEREDYNEQFF